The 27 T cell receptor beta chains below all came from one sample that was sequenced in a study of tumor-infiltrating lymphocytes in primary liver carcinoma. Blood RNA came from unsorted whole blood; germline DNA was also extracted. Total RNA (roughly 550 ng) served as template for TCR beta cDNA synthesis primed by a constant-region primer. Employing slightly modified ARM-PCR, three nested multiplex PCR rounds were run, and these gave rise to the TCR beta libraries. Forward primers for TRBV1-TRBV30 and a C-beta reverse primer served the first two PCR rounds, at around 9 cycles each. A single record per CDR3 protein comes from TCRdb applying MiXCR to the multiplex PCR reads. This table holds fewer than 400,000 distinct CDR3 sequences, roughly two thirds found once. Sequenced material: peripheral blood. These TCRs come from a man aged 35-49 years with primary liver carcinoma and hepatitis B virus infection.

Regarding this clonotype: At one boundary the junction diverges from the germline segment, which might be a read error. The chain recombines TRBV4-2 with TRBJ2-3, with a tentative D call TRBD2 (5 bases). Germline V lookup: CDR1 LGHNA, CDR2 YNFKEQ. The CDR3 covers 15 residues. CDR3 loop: CVSSPKAGLADTQYF. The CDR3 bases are TGTGTCAGCAGCCCTAAAGCAGGACTCGCAGATACGCAGTATTTT.

The CDR3 here is CAWSSRVSSNQPQHF. The CDR3 bases are TGTGCCTGGAGCTCACGGGTCTCGAGCAATCAGCCCCAGCATTTT. This chain uses TRBV30 with TRBJ1-5; D uncertain. From germline, CDR1 is GTSNPN and CDR2 SVGIG (reference sequence). The CDR3 has 15 amino acids. V lost 3 bases and J lost 1, with 13 bases in between.

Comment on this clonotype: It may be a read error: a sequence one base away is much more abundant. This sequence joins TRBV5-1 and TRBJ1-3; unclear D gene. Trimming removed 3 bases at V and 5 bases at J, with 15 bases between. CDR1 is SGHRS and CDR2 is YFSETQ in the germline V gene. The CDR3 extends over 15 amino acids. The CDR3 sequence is CASSSPAANRNTIYF. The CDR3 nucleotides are TGCGCCAGCAGCTCGCCGGCAGCTAACAGAAACACCATATATTTT. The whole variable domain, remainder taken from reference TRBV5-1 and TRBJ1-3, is KAGVTQTPRYLIKTRGQQVTLSCSPISGHRSVSWYQQTPGQGLQFLFEYFSETQRNKGNFPGRFSGRQFSNSRSEMNVSTLELGDSALYLCASSSPAANRNTIYFGEGSWLTVV.

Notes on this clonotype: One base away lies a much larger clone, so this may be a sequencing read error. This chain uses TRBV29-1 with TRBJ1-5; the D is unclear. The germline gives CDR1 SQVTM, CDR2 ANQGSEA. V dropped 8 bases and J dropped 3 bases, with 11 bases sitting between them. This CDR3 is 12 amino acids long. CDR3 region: CSLAGINQPQHF. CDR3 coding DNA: TGCAGCCTGGCTGGAATCAATCAGCCCCAGCATTTT.

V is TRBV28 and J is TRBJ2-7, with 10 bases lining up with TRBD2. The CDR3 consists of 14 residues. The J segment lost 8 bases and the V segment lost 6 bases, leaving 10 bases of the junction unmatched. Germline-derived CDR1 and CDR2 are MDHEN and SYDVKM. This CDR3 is CASRSAGGPYQQYF. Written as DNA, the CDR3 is TGTGCCAGCAGGTCAGCGGGAGGGCCATACCAGCAGTACTTC.

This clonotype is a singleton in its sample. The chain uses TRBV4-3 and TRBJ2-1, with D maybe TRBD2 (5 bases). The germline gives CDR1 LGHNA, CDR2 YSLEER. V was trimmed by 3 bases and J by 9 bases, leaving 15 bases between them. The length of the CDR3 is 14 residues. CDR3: CASSHEGSGSEQFF. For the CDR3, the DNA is TGCGCCAGCAGCCATGAAGGGAGCGGAAGTGAGCAGTTCTTC.

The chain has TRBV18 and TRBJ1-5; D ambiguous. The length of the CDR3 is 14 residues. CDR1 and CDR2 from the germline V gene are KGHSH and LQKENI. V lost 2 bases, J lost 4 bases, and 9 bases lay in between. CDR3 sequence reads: CASSPTQVNQPQHF. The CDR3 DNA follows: TGTGCCAGCTCACCAACCCAGGTTAATCAGCCCCAGCATTTT.

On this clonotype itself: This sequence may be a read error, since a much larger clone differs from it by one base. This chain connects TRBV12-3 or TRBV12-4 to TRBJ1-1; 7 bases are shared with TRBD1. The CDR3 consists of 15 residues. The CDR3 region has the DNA TGTGCCTGCAGCAGCGCCGGGACAGCGAACACTGAAGCTTTCTTT. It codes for CACSSAGTANTEAFF.

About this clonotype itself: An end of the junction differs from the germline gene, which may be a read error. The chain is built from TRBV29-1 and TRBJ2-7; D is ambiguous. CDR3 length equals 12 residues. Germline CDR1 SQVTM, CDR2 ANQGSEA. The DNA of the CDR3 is TGCAGCGTTGAAGTGGGCCCCTACGAGCAGCACTTC. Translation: CSVEVGPYEQHF.

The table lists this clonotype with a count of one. CDR3 coding DNA: TGCAGTGCAACGGGCCCAATCAGAACAGATGAGCAGTTCTTC. Translated: CSATGPIRTDEQFF. The genes are TRBV20-1 and TRBJ2-1; D not certain. This CDR3 has 14 amino acids. The germline V gene encodes CDR1 DFQATT and CDR2 SNEGSKA (reference sequence). V gave up 6 bases and J gave up 8 bases, with 20 bases separating them.

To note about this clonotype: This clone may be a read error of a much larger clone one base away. CDR3 sequence (DNA): TGTGCCTGCAGCCCCTCCGGACAGGGGAAAAATCAGCCCCAGCATTTT. Its translation: CACSPSGQGKNQPQHF. The chain is built from TRBV12-3 or TRBV12-4 and TRBJ1-5; TRBD1 matches at 9 bases. This CDR3 has 16 amino acids.

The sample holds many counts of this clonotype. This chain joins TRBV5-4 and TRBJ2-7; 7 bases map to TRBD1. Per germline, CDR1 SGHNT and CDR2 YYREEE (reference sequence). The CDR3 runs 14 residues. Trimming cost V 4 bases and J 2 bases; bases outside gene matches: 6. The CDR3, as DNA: TGTGCCAGCAGCCAGGGACAGCCGACCTACGAGCAGTACTTC. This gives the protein CASSQGQPTYEQYF. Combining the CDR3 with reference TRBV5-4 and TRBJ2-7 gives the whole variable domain ETGVTQSPTHLIKTRGQQVTLRCSSQSGHNTVSWYQQALGQGPQFIFQYYREEENGRGNFPPRFSGLQFPNYSSELNVNALELDDSALYLCASSQGQPTYEQYFGPGTRLTVT.

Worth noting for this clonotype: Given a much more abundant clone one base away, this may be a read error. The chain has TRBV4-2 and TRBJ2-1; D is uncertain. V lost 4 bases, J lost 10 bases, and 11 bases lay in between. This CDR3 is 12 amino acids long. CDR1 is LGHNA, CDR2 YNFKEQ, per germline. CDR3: CASSRATAEQFF. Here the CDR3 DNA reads TGTGCCAGCAGCCGCGCCACAGCGGAGCAGTTCTTC.

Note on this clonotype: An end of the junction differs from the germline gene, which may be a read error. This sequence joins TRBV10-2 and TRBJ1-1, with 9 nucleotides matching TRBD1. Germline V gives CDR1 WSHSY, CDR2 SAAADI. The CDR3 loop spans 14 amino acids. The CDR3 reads CASSGQGGDTEASF. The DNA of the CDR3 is TGCGCCAGCAGTGGACAGGGGGGAGACACTGAAGCTTCCTTT.

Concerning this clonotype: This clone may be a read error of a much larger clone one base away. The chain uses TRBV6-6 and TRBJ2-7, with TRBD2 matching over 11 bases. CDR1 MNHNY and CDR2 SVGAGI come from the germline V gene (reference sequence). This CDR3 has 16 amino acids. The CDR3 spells CASSTGLAERHYEKYF. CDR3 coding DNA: TGTGCCAGCAGTACGGGACTAGCGGAGCGCCACTACGAGAAGTACTTC.

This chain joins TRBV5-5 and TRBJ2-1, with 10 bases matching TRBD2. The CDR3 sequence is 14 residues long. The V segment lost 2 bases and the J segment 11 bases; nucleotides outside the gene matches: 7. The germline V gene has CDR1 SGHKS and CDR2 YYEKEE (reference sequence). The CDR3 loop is CASSLTSGIHKQFF. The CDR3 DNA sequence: TGTGCCAGCAGCTTAACTAGCGGGATCCATAAGCAGTTCTTC.

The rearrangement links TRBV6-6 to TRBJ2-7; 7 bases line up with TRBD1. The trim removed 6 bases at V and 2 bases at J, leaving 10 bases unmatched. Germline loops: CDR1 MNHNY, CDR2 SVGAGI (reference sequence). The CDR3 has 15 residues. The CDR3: CASSQLGQRAYEQYF. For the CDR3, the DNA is TGTGCCAGCAGCCAACTGGGACAGAGGGCCTACGAGCAGTACTTC.

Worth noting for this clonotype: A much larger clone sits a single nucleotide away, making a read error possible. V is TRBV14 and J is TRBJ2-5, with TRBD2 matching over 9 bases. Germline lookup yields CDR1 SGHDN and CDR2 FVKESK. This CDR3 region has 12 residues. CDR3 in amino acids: CASGSGSETRYF. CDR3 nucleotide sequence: TGTGCCAGCGGTAGCGGGAGTGAGACCCGGTACTTC.

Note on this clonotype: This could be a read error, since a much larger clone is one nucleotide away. DNA for the CDR3: TGTGCCAGCAGTTACTCGCGGGAGGGCCATGAGCAGCTCTTC. Encoded protein: CASSYSREGHEQLF. The chain employs TRBV6-2 or TRBV6-3 and TRBJ2-1; TRBD2 aligns across 9 bases. Per the germline V gene, CDR1 is MNHEY and CDR2 is SVGEGT. This CDR3 region has 14 residues.

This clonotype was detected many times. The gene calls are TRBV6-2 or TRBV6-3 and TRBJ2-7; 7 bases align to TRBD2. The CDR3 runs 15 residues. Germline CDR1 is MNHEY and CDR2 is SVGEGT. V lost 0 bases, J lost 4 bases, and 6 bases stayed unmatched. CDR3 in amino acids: CASSYSPSGDYEQYF. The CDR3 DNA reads TGTGCCAGCAGTTACTCCCCTAGCGGAGATTACGAGCAGTACTTC.

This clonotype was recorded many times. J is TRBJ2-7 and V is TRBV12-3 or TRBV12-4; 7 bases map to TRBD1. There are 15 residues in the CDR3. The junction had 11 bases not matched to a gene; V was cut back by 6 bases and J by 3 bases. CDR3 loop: CASRHTQQGLYEQYF. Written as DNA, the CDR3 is TGTGCCAGCAGACATACACAACAGGGGCTCTACGAGCAGTACTTC.

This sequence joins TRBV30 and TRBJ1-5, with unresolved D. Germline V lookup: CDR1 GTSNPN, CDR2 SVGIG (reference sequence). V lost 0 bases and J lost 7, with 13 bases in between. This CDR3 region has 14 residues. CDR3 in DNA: TGTGCCTGGAGTGTATCGGGTCTAGGGCAGCCCCAGCATTTT. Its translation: CAWSVSGLGQPQHF.

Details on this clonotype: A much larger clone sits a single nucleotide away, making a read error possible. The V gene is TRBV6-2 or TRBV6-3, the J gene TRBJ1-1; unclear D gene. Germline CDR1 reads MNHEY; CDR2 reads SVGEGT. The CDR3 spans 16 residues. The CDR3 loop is CASSYSVNLMNTEASF. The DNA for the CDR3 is TGTGCCAGCAGTTACTCCGTAAACCTCATGAACACTGAAGCTTCCTTT.

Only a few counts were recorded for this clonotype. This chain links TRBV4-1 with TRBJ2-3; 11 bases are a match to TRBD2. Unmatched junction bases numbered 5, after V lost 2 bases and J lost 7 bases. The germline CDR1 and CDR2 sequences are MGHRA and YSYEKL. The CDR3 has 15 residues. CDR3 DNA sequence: TGCGCCAGCAGCCAAACGACTAGCGGGATGAATACGCAGTATTTT. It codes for CASSQTTSGMNTQYF.

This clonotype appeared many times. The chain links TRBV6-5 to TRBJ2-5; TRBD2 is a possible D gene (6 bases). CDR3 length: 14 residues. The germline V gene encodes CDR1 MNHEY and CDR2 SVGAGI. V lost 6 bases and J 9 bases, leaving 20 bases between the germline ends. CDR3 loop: CASSSLGGSGAQYF. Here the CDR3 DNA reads TGTGCCAGCAGCTCCCTAGGTGGCTCGGGGGCCCAGTACTTC.

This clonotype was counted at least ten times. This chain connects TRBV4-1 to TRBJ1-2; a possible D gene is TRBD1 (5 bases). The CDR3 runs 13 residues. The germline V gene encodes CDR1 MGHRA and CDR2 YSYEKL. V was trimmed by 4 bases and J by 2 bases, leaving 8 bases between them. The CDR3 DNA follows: TGCGCCAGCAGCCCGGGACCGAACTATGGCTACACCTTC. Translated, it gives CASSPGPNYGYTF.

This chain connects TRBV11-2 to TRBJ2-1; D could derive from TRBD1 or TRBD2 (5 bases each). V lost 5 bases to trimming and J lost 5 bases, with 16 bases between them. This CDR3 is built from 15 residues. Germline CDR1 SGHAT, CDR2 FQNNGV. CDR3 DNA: TGTGCCAGCAGCCCGCGAAGTGGGGACCACAATGAGCAGTTCTTC. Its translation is CASSPRSGDHNEQFF.